This T cell receptor (beta chain) was recorded in a study of T-cell reconstitution after alpha-beta-depleted transplantation in children. As it was prepared, the TCRbeta library received unique molecular identifiers. TCRdb called the PCR reads again in MiXCR, with one record for every CDR3 protein. The sample lists hundreds of thousands of distinct CDR3 sequences, around 17% seen once, with 1.1% in the top ten. The CDR3 is 16 residues long. Germline CDR1 reads SGHRS; CDR2 reads YFSETQ. V trimming: 3 bases; J trimming: 1 base; junction bases outside the gene matches: 8. Only a few counts were recorded for this clonotype.

The sequenced sample was PBMCs from the stem cell graft donor, obtained from the stem cell graft. The TCR comes from a human donor who donated a stem cell graft to a child with acute myeloid leukemia. V usage is TRBV5-1 and J usage is TRBJ2-7; 9 nucleotides match TRBD1. Here the CDR3 DNA reads TGCGCCAGCAGCTGGACAACCGGGACAGGGTCCTACGAGCAGTACTTC. It yields the protein CASSWTTGTGSYEQYF.